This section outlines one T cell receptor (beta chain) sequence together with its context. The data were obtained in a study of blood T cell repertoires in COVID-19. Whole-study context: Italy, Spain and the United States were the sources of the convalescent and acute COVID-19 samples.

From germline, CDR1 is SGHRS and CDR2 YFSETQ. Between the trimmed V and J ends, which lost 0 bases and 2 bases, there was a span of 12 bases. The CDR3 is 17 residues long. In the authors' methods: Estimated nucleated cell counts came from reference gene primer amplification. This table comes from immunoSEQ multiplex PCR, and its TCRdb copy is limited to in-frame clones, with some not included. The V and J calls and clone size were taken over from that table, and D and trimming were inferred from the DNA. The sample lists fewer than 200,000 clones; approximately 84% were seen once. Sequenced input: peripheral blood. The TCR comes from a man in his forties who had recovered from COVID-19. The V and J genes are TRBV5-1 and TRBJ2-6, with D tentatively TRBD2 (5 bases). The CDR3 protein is CASSLGPNGAGANVLTF. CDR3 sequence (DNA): TGCGCCAGCAGCTTGGGACCCAACGGGGCTGGGGCCAACGTCCTGACTTTC.